This paragraph covers one T cell receptor (beta chain) sequence. The antigen is not known. The unexposed donors gave CD4+ T cells in about 2011-2018, prior to COVID-19. CD4+ T cells were isolated from the cells after 10 days of culture. As cell numbers allowed, unexposed-donor CD4+ T cells faced SARS-CoV-2 S/N and four cold-coronavirus spikes. This sample was included in a study of CD4 T cells in relation to SARS-CoV-2 and coronaviruses. At the level of the study: TCR beta CDR3s were sequenced after approximately 9-day antigen culture of PBMCs. Controls used an HIV-1 Nef peptide pool or no peptide. Study conclusions and caveats: Samples before the pandemic and after infection were not matched within any donor.

Generated by immunoSEQ multiplex PCR, the TCRdb table keeps only in-frame clones and is missing some. The data show about 25,000 clones, approximately 80% seen once. From germline, CDR1 is MDHEN and CDR2 SYDVKM. V lost 6 bases and J 0 bases, leaving 8 bases between the germline ends. This CDR3 comprises 13 residues. Specimen: CD4+ T cells from PBMCs, cultured in vitro. This TCR derives from a human donor in good health. This chain connects TRBV28 to TRBJ1-1; D is perhaps TRBD1 (5 bases). This CDR3 is CASRRGLNTEAFF. The CDR3 DNA reads as TGTGCCAGCAGGCGGGGCCTGAACACTGAAGCTTTCTTT.